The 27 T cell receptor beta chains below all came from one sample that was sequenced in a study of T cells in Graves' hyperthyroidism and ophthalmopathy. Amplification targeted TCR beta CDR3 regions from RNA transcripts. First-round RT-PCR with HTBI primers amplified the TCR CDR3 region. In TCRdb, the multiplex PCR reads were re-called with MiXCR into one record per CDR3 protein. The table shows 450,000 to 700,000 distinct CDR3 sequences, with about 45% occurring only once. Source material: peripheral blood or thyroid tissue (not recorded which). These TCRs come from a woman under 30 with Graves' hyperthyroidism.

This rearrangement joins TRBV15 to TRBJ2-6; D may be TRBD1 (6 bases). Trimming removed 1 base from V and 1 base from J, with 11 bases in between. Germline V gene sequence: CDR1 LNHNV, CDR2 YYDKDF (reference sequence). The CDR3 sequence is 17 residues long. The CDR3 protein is CATSRGEQGSGANVLTF. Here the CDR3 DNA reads TGTGCCACCAGCAGAGGTGAACAGGGTTCTGGGGCCAACGTCCTGACTTTC.

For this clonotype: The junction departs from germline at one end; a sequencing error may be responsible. CDR3 DNA: TGTGCCAGCAGTGGAGCACGGGCCGCCAACGTCCTGATTTTC. This codes for CASSGARAANVLIF. This rearrangement joins TRBV2 to TRBJ2-6; unclear D gene. The germline V gene encodes CDR1 SNHLY and CDR2 FYNNEI. CDR3 length: 14 amino acids.

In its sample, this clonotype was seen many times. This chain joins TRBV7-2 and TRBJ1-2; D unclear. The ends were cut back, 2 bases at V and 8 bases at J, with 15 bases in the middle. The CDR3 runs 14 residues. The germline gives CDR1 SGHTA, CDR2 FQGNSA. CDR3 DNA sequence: TGTGCCAGCAGCTTAAGTTGGGGTCCGAAGGGCTACACCTTC. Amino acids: CASSLSWGPKGYTF.

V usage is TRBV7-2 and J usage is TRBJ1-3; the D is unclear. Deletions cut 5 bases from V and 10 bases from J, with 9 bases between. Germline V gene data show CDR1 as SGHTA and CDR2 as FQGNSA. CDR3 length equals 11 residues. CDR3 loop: CASSPSKTIYF. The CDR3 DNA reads TGTGCCAGCAGCCCTTCAAAGACCATATATTTT.

In DNA, the CDR3 is TGTGCCAGCAGCTTTCTAGCGGGAGTGGGCTATGGCTACACCTTC. This gives the protein CASSFLAGVGYGYTF. This rearrangement joins TRBV7-2 to TRBJ1-2; D is ambiguous. Trimming pared 3 bases from V and 4 bases from J, leaving 15 bases between. This CDR3 comprises 15 residues. Germline CDR1 SGHTA, CDR2 FQGNSA.

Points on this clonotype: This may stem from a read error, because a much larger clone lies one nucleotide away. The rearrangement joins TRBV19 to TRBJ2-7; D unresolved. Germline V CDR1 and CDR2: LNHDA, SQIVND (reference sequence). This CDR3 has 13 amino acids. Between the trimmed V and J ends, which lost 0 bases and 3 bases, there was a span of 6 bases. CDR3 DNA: TGTGCCAGTAGTATAGACGTAATCTACGAGCAGTACTTC. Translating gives CASSIDVIYEQYF.

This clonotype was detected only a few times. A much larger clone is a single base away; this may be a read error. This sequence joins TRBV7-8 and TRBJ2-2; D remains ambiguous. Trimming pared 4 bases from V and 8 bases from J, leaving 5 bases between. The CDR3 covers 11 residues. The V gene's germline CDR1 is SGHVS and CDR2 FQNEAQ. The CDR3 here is CASSSEGELFF. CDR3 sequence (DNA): TGTGCCAGCAGCTCGGAAGGGGAGCTGTTTTTT. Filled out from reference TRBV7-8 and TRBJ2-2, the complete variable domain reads GAGVSQSPRYKVAKRGQDVALRCDPISGHVSLFWYQQALGQGPEFLTYFQNEAQLDKSGLPSDRFFAERPEGSVSTLKIQRTQQEDSAVYLCASSSEGELFFGEGSRLTVL.

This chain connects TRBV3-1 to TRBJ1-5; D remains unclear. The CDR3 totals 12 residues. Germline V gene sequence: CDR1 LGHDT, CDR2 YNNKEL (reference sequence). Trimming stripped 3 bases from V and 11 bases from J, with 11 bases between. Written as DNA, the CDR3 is TGTGCCAGCAGCCAGGGCCCTCGGTCCCAGCATTTT. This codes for CASSQGPRSQHF.

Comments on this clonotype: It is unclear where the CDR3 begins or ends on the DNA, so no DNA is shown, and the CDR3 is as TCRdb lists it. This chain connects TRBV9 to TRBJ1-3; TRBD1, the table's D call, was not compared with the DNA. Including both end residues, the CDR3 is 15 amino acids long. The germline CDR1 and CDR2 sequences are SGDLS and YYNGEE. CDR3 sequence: CASSVGTGSTAIEYF.

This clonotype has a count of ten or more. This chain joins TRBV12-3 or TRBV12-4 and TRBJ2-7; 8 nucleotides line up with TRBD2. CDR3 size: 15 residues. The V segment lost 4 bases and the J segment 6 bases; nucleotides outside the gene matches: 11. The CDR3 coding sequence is TGTGCCAGCAGTTCCGGACTAGCAGAATCCAGCGAGCAGTACTTC. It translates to CASSSGLAESSEQYF.

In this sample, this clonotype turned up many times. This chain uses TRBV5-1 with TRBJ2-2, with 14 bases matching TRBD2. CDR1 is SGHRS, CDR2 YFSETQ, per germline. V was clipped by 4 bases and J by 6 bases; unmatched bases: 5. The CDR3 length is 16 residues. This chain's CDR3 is CASSGTSGSRPGELFF. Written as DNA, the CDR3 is TGCGCCAGCAGCGGGACTAGCGGGAGCCGTCCCGGGGAGCTGTTTTTT.

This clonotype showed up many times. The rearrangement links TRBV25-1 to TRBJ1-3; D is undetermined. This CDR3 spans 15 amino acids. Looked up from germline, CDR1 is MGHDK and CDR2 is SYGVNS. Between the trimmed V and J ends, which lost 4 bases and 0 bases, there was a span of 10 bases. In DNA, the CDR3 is TGTGCCAGCAGTGTCGACGCATACTCTGGAAACACCATATATTTT. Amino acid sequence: CASSVDAYSGNTIYF.

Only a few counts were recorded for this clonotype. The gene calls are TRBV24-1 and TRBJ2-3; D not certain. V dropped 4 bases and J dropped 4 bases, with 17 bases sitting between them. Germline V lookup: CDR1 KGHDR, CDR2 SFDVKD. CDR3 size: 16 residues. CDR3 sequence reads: CATSDSQYSRADTQYF. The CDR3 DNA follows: TGTGCCACCAGTGACTCTCAGTACTCGCGCGCAGATACGCAGTATTTT.

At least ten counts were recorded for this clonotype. The CDR3 loop is CASSGTSGSPHEQYF. CDR3 nucleotides: TGTGCCAGCAGTGGGACTAGCGGGAGTCCCCACGAGCAGTACTTC. The V call is TRBV12-3 or TRBV12-4, the J call TRBJ2-7; TRBD2 aligns across 14 bases. CDR3 size: 15 residues. J lost 5 bases, V lost 5 bases, and 5 bases had no gene match.

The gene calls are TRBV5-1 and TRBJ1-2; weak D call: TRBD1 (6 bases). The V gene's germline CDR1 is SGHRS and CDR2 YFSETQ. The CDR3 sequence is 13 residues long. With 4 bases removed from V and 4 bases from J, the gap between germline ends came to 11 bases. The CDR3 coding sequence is TGCGCCAGCAGCCCTCTGGACAGCTATGGCTACACCTTC. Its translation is CASSPLDSYGYTF.

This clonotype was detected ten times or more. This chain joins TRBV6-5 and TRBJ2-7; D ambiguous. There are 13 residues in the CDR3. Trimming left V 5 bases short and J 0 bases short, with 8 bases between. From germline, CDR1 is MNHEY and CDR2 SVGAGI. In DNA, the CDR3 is TGTGCCAGCAGTACGGGCCGCTCCTACGAGCAGTACTTC. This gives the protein CASSTGRSYEQYF.

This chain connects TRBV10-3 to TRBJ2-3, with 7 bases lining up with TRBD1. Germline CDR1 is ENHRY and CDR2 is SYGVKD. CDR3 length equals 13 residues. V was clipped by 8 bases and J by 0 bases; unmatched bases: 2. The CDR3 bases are TGTGCCATCCAGGGGGTTAGCACAGATACGCAGTATTTT. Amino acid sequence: CAIQGVSTDTQYF.

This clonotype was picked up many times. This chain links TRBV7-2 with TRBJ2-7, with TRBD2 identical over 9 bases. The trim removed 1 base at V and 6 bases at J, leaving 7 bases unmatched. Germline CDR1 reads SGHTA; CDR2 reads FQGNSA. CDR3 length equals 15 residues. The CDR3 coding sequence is TGTGCCAGCAGCTTAGACGGCGGGAGGGCCCCCGAGCAGTACTTC. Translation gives CASSLDGGRAPEQYF.

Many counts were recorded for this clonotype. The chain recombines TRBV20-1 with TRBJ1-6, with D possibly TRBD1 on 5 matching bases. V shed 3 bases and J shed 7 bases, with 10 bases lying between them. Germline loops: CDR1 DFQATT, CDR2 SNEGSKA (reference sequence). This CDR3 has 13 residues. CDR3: CSARRDRNSPLHF. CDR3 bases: TGCAGTGCTAGGAGGGACCGGAATTCACCCCTCCACTTT.

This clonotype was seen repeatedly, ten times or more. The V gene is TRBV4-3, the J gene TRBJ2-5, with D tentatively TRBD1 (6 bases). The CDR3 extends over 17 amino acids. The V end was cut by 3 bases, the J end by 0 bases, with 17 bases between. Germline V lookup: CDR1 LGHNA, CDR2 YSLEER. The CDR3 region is CASSHHHRVSYQETQYF. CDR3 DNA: TGCGCCAGCAGCCACCACCACAGGGTTAGCTACCAAGAGACCCAGTACTTC.

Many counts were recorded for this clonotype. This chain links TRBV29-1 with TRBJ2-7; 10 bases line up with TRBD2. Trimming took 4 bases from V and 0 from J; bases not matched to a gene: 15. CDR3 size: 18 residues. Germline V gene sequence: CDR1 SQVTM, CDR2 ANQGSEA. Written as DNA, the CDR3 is TGCAGCGTTGGTACCGGAGGACTAGCGGTTAAGAGCTCCTACGAGCAGTACTTC. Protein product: CSVGTGGLAVKSSYEQYF.

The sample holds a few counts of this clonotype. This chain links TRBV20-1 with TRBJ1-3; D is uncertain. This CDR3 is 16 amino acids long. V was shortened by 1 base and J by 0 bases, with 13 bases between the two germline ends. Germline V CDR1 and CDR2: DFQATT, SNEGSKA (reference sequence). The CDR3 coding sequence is TGCAGTGCTAGAGCCCAGATTGGTGACTCTGGAAACACCATATATTTT. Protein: CSARAQIGDSGNTIYF.

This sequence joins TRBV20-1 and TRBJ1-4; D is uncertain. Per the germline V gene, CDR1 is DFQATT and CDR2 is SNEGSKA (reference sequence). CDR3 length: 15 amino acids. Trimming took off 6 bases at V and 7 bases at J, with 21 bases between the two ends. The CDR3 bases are TGCAGTGCGCATCGACTAGCGGGAGTTGGTGAAAAACTGTTTTTT. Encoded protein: CSAHRLAGVGEKLFF.

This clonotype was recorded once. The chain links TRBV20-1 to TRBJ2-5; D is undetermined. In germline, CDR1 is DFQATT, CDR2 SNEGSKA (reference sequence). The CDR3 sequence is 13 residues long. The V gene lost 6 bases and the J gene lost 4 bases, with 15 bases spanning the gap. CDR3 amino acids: CSARPAGSETQYF. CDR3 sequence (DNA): TGCAGTGCCAGGCCCGCAGGTTCAGAGACCCAGTACTTC.

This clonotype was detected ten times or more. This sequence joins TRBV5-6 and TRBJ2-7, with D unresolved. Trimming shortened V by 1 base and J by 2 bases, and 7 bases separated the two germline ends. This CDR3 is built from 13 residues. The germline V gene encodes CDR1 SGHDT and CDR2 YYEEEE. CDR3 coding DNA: TGTGCCAGCAGCTTGAACCTGGCCTACGAGCAGTACTTC. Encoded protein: CASSLNLAYEQYF.

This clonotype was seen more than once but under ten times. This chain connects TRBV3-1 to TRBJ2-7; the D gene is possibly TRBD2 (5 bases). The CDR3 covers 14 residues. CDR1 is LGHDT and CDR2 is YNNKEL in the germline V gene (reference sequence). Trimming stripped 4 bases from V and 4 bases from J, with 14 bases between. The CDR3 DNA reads TGTGCCAGCAGCCGCGGCATGGGAGCTTACGAGCAGTACTTC. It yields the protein CASSRGMGAYEQYF.

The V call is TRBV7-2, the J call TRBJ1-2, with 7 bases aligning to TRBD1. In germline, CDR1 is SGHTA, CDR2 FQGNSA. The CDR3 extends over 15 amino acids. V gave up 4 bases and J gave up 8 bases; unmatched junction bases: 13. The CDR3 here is CASSSSGRGLEGYTF. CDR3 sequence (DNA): TGTGCCAGCAGCTCTAGCGGGAGGGGGCTTGAAGGCTACACCTTC.